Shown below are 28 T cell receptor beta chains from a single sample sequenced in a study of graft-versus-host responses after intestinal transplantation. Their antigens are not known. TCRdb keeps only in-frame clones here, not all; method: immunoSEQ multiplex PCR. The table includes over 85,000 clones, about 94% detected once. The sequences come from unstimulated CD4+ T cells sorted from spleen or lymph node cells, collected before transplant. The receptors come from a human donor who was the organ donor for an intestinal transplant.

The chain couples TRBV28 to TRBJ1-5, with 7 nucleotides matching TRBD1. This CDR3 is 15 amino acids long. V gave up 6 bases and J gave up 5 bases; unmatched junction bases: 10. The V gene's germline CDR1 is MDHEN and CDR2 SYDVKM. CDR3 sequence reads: CASRAPGTAYQPQHF. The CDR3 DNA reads TGTGCCAGCAGGGCTCCCGGGACAGCCTATCAGCCCCAGCATTTT.

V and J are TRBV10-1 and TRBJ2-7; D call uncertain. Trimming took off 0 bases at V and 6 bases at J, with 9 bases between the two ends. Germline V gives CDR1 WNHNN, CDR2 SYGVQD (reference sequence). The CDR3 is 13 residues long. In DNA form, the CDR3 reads TGCGCCAGCAGTGAGTCTATTGACGGCGAGCAGTACTTC. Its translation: CASSESIDGEQYF.

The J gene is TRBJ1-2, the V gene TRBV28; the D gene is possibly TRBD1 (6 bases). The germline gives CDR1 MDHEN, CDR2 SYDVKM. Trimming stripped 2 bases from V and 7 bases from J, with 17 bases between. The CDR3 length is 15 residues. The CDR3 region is CASSLKAGAISGYTF. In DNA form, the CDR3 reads TGTGCCAGCAGTTTAAAAGCGGGGGCCATCTCTGGCTACACCTTC.

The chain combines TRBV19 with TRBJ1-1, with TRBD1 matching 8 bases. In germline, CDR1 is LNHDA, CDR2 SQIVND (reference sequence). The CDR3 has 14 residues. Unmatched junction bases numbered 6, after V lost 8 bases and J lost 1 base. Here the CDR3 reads CASHPGGRNTEAFF. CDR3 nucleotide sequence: TGTGCCAGTCACCCAGGGGGCAGGAACACTGAAGCTTTCTTT.

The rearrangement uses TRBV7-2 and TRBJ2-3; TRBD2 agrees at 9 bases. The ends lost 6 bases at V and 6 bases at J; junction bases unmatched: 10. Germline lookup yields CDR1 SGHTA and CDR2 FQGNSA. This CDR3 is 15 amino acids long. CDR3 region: CASSVQRGEGDTQYF. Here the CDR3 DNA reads TGTGCCAGCAGTGTACAGCGGGGGGAGGGGGATACGCAGTATTTT.

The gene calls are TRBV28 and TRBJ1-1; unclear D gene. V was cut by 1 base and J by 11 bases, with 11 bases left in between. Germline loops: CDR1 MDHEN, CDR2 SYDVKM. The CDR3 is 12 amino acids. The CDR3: CASSLSRPPAFF. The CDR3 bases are TGTGCCAGCAGTTTATCCCGGCCGCCTGCTTTCTTT.

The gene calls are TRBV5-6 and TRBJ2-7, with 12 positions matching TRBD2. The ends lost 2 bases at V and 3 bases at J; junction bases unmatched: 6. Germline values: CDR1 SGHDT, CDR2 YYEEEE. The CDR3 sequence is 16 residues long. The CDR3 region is CASSLLPGLAGYEQYF. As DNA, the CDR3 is TGTGCCAGCAGCTTACTACCGGGACTAGCGGGCTACGAGCAGTACTTC. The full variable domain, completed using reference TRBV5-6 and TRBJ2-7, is DAGVTQSPTHLIKTRGQQVTLRCSPKSGHDTVSWYQQALGQGPQFIFQYYEEEERQRGNFPDRFSGHQFPNYSSELNVNALLLGDSALYLCASSLLPGLAGYEQYFGPGTRLTVT.

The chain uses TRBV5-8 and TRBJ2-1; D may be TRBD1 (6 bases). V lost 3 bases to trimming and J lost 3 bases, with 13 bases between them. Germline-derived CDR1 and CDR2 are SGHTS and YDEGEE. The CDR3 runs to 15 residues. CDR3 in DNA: TGTGCCAGCAGCTCAAACAGGGTCCGCTACAATGAGCAGTTCTTC. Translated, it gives CASSSNRVRYNEQFF.

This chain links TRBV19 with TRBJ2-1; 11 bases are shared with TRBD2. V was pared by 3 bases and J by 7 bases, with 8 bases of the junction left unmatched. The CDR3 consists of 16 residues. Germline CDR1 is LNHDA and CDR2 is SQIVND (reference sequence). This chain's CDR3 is CASSMSLAGGTNEQFF. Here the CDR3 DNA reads TGTGCCAGTAGTATGAGCCTAGCGGGGGGCACGAATGAGCAGTTCTTC.

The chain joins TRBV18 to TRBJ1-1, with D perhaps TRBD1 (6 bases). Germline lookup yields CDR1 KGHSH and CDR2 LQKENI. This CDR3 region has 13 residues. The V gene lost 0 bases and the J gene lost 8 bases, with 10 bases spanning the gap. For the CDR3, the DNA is TGTGCCAGCTCACCACCGGGCAGGGGCGAAGCTTTCTTT. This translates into CASSPPGRGEAFF. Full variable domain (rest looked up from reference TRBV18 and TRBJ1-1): NAGVMQNPRHLVRRRGQEARLRCSPMKGHSHVYWYRQLPEEGLKFMVYLQKENIIDESGMPKERFSAEFPKEGPSILRIQQVVRGDSAAYFCASSPPGRGEAFFGQGTRLTVV.

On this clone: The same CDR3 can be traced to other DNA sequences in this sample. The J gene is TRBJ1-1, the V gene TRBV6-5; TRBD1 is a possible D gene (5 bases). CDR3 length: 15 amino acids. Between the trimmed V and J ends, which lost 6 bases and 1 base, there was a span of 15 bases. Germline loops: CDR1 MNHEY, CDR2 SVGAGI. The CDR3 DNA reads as TGTGCCAGCAGGGGGGAAAGAGGCGCGAACACTGAAGCTTTCTTT. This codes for CASRGERGANTEAFF.

Here the CDR3 reads CASSPGYNSPLHF. DNA for the CDR3: TGTGCCAGCTCACCGGGGTACAATTCACCCCTCCACTTT. The chain recombines TRBV18 with TRBJ1-6; D gene unclear. Germline CDR1 reads KGHSH; CDR2 reads LQKENI. V lost 3 bases, J lost 7 bases, and 7 bases lay in between. This CDR3 comprises 13 residues.

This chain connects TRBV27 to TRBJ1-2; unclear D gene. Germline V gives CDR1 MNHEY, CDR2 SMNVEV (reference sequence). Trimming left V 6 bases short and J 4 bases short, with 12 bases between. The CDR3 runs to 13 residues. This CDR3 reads CASRISGSYGYTF. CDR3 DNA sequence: TGTGCCAGCAGGATCTCAGGCAGCTATGGCTACACCTTC.

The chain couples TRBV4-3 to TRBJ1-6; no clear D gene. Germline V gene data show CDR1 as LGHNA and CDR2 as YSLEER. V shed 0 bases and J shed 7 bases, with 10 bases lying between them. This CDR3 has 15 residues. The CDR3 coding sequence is TGCGCCAGCAGCCAAGAGGACGGTTACAATTCACCCCTCCACTTT. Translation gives CASSQEDGYNSPLHF.

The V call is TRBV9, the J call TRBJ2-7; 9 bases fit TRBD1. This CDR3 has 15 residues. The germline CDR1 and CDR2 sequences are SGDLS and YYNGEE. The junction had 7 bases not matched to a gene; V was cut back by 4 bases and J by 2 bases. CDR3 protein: CASSHLGQGPYEQYF. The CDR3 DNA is TGTGCCAGCAGCCACCTGGGACAGGGACCCTACGAGCAGTACTTC.

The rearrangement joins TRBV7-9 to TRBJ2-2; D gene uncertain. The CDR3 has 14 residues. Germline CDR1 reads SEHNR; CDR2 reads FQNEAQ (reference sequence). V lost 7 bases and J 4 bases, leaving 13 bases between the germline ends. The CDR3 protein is CASNLGALTGELFF. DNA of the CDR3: TGTGCCAGCAACCTAGGAGCCCTCACCGGGGAGCTGTTTTTT.

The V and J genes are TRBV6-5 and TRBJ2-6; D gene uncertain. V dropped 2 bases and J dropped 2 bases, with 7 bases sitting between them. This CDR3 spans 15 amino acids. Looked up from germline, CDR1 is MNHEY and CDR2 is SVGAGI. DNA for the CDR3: TGTGCCAGCAGTTACCGTAGACCTGGGGCCAACGTCCTGACTTTC. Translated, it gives CASSYRRPGANVLTF.

DNA for the CDR3: TGTGCCAGCAGCCGAGGGACTAGCGGGGTAGGGTCCGGGGAGCTGTTTTTT. Translating it yields CASSRGTSGVGSGELFF. The rearrangement links TRBV7-7 to TRBJ2-2; 13 nucleotides align to TRBD2. Germline V lookup: CDR1 SSHAT, CDR2 FNYEAQ (reference sequence). The CDR3 extends over 17 amino acids. J gave up 6 bases and V 5 bases, and 9 bases lay outside the gene matches.

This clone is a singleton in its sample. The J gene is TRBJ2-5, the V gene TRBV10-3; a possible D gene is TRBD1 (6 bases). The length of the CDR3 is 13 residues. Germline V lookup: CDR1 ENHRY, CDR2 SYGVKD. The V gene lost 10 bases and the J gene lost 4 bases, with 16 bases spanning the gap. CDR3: CATLKTGRETQYF. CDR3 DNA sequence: TGTGCCACCTTAAAGACAGGACGAGAGACCCAGTACTTC.

CDR3 bases: TGTGCCAGCAGTTTCCCCGGGGCACAGGCTGAAGCTTTCTTT. Its protein product is CASSFPGAQAEAFF. The chain links TRBV6-5 to TRBJ1-1; possible D gene TRBD1, 5 bases. The CDR3 extends over 14 amino acids. Germline assignment: CDR1 MNHEY and CDR2 SVGAGI. V dropped 4 bases and J dropped 6 bases, with 15 bases sitting between them.

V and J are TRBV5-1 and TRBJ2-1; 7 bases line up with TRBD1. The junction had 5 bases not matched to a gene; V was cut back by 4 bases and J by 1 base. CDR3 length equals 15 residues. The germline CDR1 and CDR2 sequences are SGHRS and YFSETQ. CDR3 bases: TGCGCCAGCAGCCATCCGACAGGGTCCTACAATGAGCAGTTCTTC. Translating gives CASSHPTGSYNEQFF.

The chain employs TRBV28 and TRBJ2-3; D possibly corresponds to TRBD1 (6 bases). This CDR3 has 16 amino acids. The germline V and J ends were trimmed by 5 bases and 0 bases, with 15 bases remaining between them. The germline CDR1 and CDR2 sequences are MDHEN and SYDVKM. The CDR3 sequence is CASSPLGGESTDTQYF. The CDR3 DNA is TGTGCCAGCAGTCCGCTAGGGGGTGAAAGCACAGATACGCAGTATTTT.

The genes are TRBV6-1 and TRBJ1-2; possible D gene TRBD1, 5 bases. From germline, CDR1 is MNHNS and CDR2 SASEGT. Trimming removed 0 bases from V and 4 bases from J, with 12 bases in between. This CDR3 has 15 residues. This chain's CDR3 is CASSEALHQGYGYTF. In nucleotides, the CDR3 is TGTGCCAGCAGTGAAGCTCTCCACCAGGGCTATGGCTACACCTTC.

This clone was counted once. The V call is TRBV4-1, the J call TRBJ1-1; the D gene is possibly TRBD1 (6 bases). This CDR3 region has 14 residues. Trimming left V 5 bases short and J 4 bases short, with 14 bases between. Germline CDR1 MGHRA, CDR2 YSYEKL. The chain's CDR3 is CASSTRRDTTEAFF. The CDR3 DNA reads TGCGCCAGCAGCACACGCCGGGACACCACTGAAGCTTTCTTT.

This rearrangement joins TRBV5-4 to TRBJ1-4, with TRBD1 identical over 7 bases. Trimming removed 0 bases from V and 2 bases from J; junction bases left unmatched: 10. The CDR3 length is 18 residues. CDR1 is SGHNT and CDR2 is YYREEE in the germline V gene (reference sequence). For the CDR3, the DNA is TGTGCCAGCAGCTTGGATCCCCAGAACAGGGGCACTAATGAAAAACTGTTTTTT. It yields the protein CASSLDPQNRGTNEKLFF.

CDR3 protein: CASSNGASGNTIYF. The CDR3 region has the DNA TGTGCCAGTAGTAACGGAGCCTCTGGAAACACCATATATTTT. This chain joins TRBV19 and TRBJ1-3; D is uncertain. Germline CDR1 LNHDA, CDR2 SQIVND (reference sequence). Trimming took 4 bases from V and 0 from J, leaving 7 bases between them. The CDR3 extends over 14 amino acids.

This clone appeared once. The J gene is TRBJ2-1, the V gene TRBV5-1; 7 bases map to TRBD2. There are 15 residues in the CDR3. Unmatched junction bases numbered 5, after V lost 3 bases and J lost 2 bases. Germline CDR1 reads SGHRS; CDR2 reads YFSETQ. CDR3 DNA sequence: TGCGCCAGCAGCTCGGGGGGTTCCGCCTACAATGAGCAGTTCTTC. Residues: CASSSGGSAYNEQFF.

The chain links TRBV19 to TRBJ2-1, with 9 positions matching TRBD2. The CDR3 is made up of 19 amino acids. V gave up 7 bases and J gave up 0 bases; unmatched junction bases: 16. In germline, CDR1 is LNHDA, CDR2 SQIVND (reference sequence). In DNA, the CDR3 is TGTGCCAGTACCAAATTGGTCGGTAGCGGGGGACACTCCTACAATGAGCAGTTCTTC. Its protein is CASTKLVGSGGHSYNEQFF.